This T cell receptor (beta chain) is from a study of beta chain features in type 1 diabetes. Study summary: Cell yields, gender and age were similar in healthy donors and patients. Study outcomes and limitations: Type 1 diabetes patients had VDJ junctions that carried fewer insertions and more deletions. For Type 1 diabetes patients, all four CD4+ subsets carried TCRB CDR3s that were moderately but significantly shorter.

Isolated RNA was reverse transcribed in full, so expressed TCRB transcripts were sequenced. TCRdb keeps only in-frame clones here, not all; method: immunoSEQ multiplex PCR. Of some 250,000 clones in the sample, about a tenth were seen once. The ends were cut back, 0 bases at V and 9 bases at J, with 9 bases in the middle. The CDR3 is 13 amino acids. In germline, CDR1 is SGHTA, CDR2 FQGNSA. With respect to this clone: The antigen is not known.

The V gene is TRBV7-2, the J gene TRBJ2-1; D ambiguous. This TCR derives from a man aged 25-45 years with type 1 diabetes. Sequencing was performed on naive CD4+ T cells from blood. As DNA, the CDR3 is TGTGCCAGCAGCTTAGCCACGAGTGGTGAGCAGTTCTTC. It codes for CASSLATSGEQFF.